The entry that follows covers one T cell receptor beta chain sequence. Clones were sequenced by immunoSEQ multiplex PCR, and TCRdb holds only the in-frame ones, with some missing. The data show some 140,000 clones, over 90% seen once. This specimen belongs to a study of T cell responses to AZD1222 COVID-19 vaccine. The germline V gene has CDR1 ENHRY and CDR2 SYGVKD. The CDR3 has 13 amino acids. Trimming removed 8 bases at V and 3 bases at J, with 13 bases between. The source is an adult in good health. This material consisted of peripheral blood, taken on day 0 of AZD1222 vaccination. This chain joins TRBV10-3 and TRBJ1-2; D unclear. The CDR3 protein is CAIGRTDHYGYTF. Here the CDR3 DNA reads TGTGCCATCGGGAGGACGGACCACTATGGCTACACCTTC.